This TCR beta chain was obtained from a study of PD-L1 blockade in urothelial cancer. For the study at large: Blood analyses occurred 3 weeks (second dose) and 6 weeks post treatment start. Per blood sample, T cells had a median of 141,255. The study, taken as a whole, reports: Sub-median blood TCR clonality before treatment predicted longer survival.

To note about this clone: Its antigen is not identified.

The repertoire was sequenced with immunoSEQ multiplex PCR; TCRdb's copy has only in-frame clones and lacks some. The sample holds 85,000 to 95,000 clones, roughly 90% seen once. This CDR3 is built from 12 residues. With 10 bases clipped from V and 5 bases from J, the junction kept 7 bases outside the gene matches. The germline gives CDR1 SGHVS, CDR2 FNYEAQ. Time point described: pretreatment peripheral blood. This rearrangement joins TRBV7-6 to TRBJ2-5, with 7 bases identical to TRBD1. The origin of this receptor is a woman over 75 with urothelial cancer. Specimen: PBMCs, collected around atezolizumab (anti-PD-L1) treatment. The CDR3 DNA follows: TGTGCCACCAAGGGGGCGCAGGAGACCCAGTACTTC. This translates into CATKGAQETQYF.